This T cell receptor beta chain was captured in a study of blood T cell repertoires in COVID-19. Study summary: Sites across the United States, Italy and Spain contributed samples from acute and convalescent COVID-19.

Germline loops: CDR1 MGHRA, CDR2 YSYEKL. V shed 0 bases and J shed 0 bases, with 9 bases lying between them. This CDR3 region has 15 residues. As to this clone: The sample holds other DNA sequences that translate to the same CDR3.

Only in-frame clones appear in the TCRdb table, and some are missing; sequencing was by immunoSEQ multiplex PCR. The sample records approximately 200,000 clones, 70% to 90% being singletons. The clonotype originates from a man in his fifties or sixties who had recovered from COVID-19. The genes are TRBV4-1 and TRBJ2-7, with no clear D. Sequencing input: peripheral blood. The CDR3 loop is CASSQDFRSSYEQYF. In DNA, the CDR3 is TGCGCCAGCAGCCAAGATTTCAGAAGCTCCTACGAGCAGTACTTC.